The 11 T cell receptor beta chains in this list originate from one sample, sequenced in a study of blood T cell repertoires in COVID-19. TCRdb's table, derived via immunoSEQ multiplex PCR, lists solely in-frame clones and lacks some. The sample lists around 170,000 clones; around 77% were seen once. What was sequenced was peripheral blood. All receptors derive from a man in his 70s with active or convalescent COVID-19.

The CDR3 DNA is TGTGCCAGCAGCCTCAGTCCAGGGGCAGTTCGCGAGCAGTACTTC. This gives the protein CASSLSPGAVREQYF. The V and J genes are TRBV9 and TRBJ2-7; weak D call: TRBD1 (6 bases). The CDR3 loop spans 15 amino acids. V lost 4 bases to trimming and J lost 6 bases, with 20 bases between them. Germline CDR1 and CDR2: SGDLS and YYNGEE.

This chain connects TRBV25-1 to TRBJ1-2; D gene unclear. Trimming stripped 4 bases from V and 4 bases from J, with 13 bases between. CDR1 is MGHDK, CDR2 SYGVNS, per germline. The CDR3 is 14 amino acids. The CDR3 sequence is CASSGQTVSYGYTF. The CDR3 region has the DNA TGTGCCAGCAGTGGCCAAACAGTGAGCTATGGCTACACCTTC.

The V gene is TRBV12-3 or TRBV12-4, the J gene TRBJ2-3; D is unclear. The germline V and J ends were trimmed by 6 bases and 6 bases, with 10 bases remaining between them. This CDR3 has 12 amino acids. The CDR3 coding sequence is TGTGCCAGCAGGCCCTCTGAGGATACGCAGTATTTT. Amino acid sequence: CASRPSEDTQYF.

This clone is a singleton in its sample. The J gene is TRBJ1-2, the V gene TRBV3-1 (or the pseudogene TRBV3-2), with D perhaps matching TRBD1 (5 bases). Trimming shortened V by 4 bases and J by 2 bases, and 8 bases separated the two germline ends. CDR1 is LGHDT, CDR2 YNNKEL, per germline (reference sequence). The CDR3 is 13 amino acids. The CDR3 region is CASSRGSNYGYTF. The CDR3, as DNA: TGTGCCAGCAGCCGGGGCTCAAACTATGGCTACACCTTC.

This chain joins TRBV6-2 or TRBV6-3 and TRBJ2-3, with a possible D match to TRBD1 (5 bases). V lost 6 bases, J lost 6 bases, and 19 bases lay in between. Looked up from germline, CDR1 is MNHEY and CDR2 is SVGEGT. The CDR3 spans 15 residues. This CDR3 reads CASSVPWGGGDTQYF. The DNA for the CDR3 is TGTGCCAGCAGCGTTCCCTGGGGCGGCGGTGATACGCAGTATTTT.

This chain joins TRBV18 and TRBJ1-4, with D possibly matching TRBD1 (5 bases). The CDR3 is made up of 16 amino acids. Germline CDR1 KGHSH, CDR2 LQKENI. Deletions cut 6 bases from V and 1 base from J, with 15 bases between. CDR3 coding DNA: TGTGCCAGCTCCGCCGGGGGTAGTCGAACTAATGAAAAACTGTTTTTT. Protein: CASSAGGSRTNEKLFF.

The chain links TRBV30 to TRBJ2-7; 10 bases agree with TRBD1. J was trimmed by 4 bases and V by 3 bases; bases with no gene match: 3. This CDR3 has 13 amino acids. Germline loops: CDR1 GTSNPN, CDR2 SVGIG (reference sequence). Written as DNA, the CDR3 is TGTGCCTGGAGGGGGGGACAGGGGTACGAGCAGTACTTC. Its translation: CAWRGGQGYEQYF.

The V call is TRBV7-9, the J call TRBJ1-1; 9 bases agree with TRBD1. CDR1 and CDR2 from the germline V gene are SEHNR and FQNEAQ (reference sequence). V was clipped by 5 bases and J by 1 base; unmatched bases: 5. This CDR3 has 15 residues. CDR3 in DNA: TGTGCCAGCAGCCTCGGGACAGGGTGGAACACTGAAGCTTTCTTT. Its protein is CASSLGTGWNTEAFF. The full variable domain, its missing parts supplied by reference TRBV7-9 and TRBJ1-1, is DTGVSQNPRHKITKRGQNVTFRCDPISEHNRLYWYRQTLGQGPEFLTYFQNEAQLEKSRLLSDRFSAERPKGSFSTLEIQRTEQGDSAMYLCASSLGTGWNTEAFFGQGTRLTVV.

The V gene is TRBV4-1, the J gene TRBJ2-1; TRBD2 matches at 8 bases. V was clipped by 1 base and J by 9 bases; unmatched bases: 8. The CDR3 contains 15 residues. In germline, CDR1 is MGHRA, CDR2 YSYEKL. The CDR3 reads CASSQVVGGDREQFF. CDR3 in DNA: TGCGCCAGCAGCCAAGTTGTCGGGGGGGACCGTGAGCAGTTCTTC.

This clone is a singleton in its sample. This chain uses TRBV4-1 with TRBJ2-3, with 9 bases lining up with TRBD2. Trimming removed 1 base from V and 7 bases from J; junction bases left unmatched: 3. Per the germline V gene, CDR1 is MGHRA and CDR2 is YSYEKL. The CDR3 has 14 residues. The CDR3 protein is CASSQVLAGNTQYF. For the CDR3, the DNA is TGCGCCAGCAGCCAAGTCCTAGCGGGAAATACGCAGTATTTT.

The chain uses TRBV7-9 and TRBJ2-3; 8 bases agree with TRBD2. CDR3 length equals 16 residues. Germline loops: CDR1 SEHNR, CDR2 FQNEAQ (reference sequence). V shed 2 bases, J shed 1 base, and the junction held 5 bases outside the gene matches. The CDR3 sequence is CASSLTLAGRTDTQYF. The CDR3, as DNA: TGTGCCAGCAGCTTAACGCTAGCGGGCCGCACAGATACGCAGTATTTT.